This T cell receptor (beta chain) came from a study of T cell clonality in common variable immunodeficiency (dated by TCRdb to 2015 to 2017). Summary of the overall study and its limitations: CVID subjects shared fewer TCRbeta clones with each other than healthy controls did (p < 0.0001). Reportedly, TCRbeta sequences from CVID had fewer deletions and N-nucleotide insertions, and highly modified clones with 13 or more V deletions were absent from CVID. Despite equal DNA input, controls averaged about 79,000 unique sequences per sample versus about 30,000 in CVID samples. It was noted by the authors that sequencing of the repertoires of T cell subpopulations would be needed to clarify the cause of the increased clonality in CVID. Differences among patients in the CVID cohort limited the correlations between repertoire features and clinical complications. TCRbeta clonality was higher in CVID subjects than in healthy controls (t-test p = 0.018), and the increase was most characteristic of about a third of subjects.

V is reduced by 6 bases and J by 3 bases, leaving a spacing of 17 bases between them. Per the germline V gene, MNHEY is the CDR1 and SVGEGT is the CDR2. From the cysteine through the phenylalanine, the CDR3 covers 15 amino acids. The 36 bases shown cover part of the CDR3, and their frame starts at base 1. This clone has a handful of counts. The target of this receptor is not known. The CDR3 end falls 3 residues outside the read, so it is completed with the germline J gene. CVID was diagnosed by standard criteria: serum IgG, IgA and/or IgM reduced below normal range, plus specific antibody deficiency. The CVID group comprised 40 to 50 subjects, roughly 15 female and about 29 male, aged roughly 8 to 64 years with a mean age of about 40. Most of the CVID patients and most of the healthy controls were of Caucasian heritage. At the time of study participation, every CVID subject had been on replacement immunoglobulin therapy for one year or longer. When blood was collected, none of the CVID subjects were ill or on immunomodulatory or immunosuppressive medication. Heparinized peripheral whole blood samples of about 5 to 9 ml were collected from each donor. Genomic DNA from adults with common variable immune deficiency (CVID) and from healthy adult controls was used for sequencing of TCRbeta CDR3 repertoires. Diluted blood was density-centrifuged over Hypaque 1077 or Ficoll-Paque to isolate peripheral blood mononuclear cells. Genomic DNA was obtained from unsorted mononuclear cells through either Qiagen column purification or a centrifugation-based method.

For sequencing input, CVID and control samples contributed equivalent amounts of genomic DNA. For every sample, a 60 bp segment covering the rearranged TCRbeta CDR3 region was amplified and then sequenced. The immunoSEQ assay, a bias-corrected multiplex PCR combined with high-throughput sequencing, was used for TCRbeta amplification. The original pipeline was this. Every unique nucleotide sequence counted as a clone and was annotated with V, D and J genes, copy number and frequency. Sequences were labeled productive if in frame, and non-productive if out of frame or containing stop codons. As previously described, Shannon's entropy was used to calculate clonality. The predicted amino acid sequences of productive clones were used to derive the mean CDR3 Kyte-Doolittle hydropathy. The R hclust function was used to hierarchically cluster scaled V gene usage with Manhattan distance and complete linkage. Clone sharing by CDR3 amino acid sequence was assessed by resampling 12 repertoires per group over 100 rounds. Repertoires were searched for approximately 70 published EBV-specific and about 250 published CMV-specific TCRbeta sequences. Two CVID samples yielding fewer than 10,000 sequences were excluded from analysis, leaving approximately 40 CVID repertoires. The table comes from immuneACCESS by way of TCRdb, which keeps in-frame sequences with V and J called. Part of the clones is missing from these tables; in studies checked, under half for an unresolved V gene and the rest for unknown reasons. That table is the source of V, J and clone size, and D and trimming were worked out from the DNA. The sample has about 28,000 clones on record, with no singletons. The top ten clones comprise roughly 3% of the sample.

Material for sequencing was peripheral blood mononuclear cells. The sequence was obtained from a human donor with common variable immunodeficiency. The chain links TRBV6-2 or TRBV6-3 with TRBJ1-2; the D gene remains uncertain. CDR3 region: CASSLFVPVDYGYTF. The part of the CDR3 DNA that was read is TGTGCCAGCAGCCTCTTCGTCCCGGTGGACTATGGC.